This is a list of T cell receptor beta chains from one sample in a study of blood T cells in healthy people across ages. TCRdb called the 5' RACE reads again in MiXCR, with one record for every CDR3 protein. The repertoire holds around 1,000,000 distinct CDR3 sequences, with 20% to 25% as singletons. These same data were also listed under a study on T cells of mothers and their children.

Sequencing input: blood. Receptors were obtained from a girl aged 2-10 years in good health. Each CDR3 is given with its conserved first and last residue. The order of the fields is CDR3 length, clone size, D gene, J gene, V gene, CDR3 protein, CDR3 DNA. D genes are given only for firm matches. Only some rows state a clone size, as once, few, many or a class for expanded clones.

16 . TRBD1 TRBJ2-4 TRBV14 CASSQKGAHLPNIQYF TGTGCCAGCAGCCAGAAGGGGGCGCATCTGCCAAACATTCAGTACTTC
14 . . TRBJ1-1 TRBV27 CASSLQGWGTEAFF TGTGCCAGCAGCCTACAGGGATGGGGCACTGAAGCTTTCTTT
13 . TRBD1 TRBJ1-6 TRBV7-9 CASSPGDRSPLHF TGCGCCAGCAGCCCAGGGGACAGGTCACCCCTCCACTTT
16 few . TRBJ2-1 TRBV9 CASSPSSGFSYNEQFF TGTGCCAGCAGCCCCTCTTCGGGTTTCTCCTACAATGAGCAGTTCTTC
13 . . TRBJ1-2 TRBV3-1 CASSQGSAYGYTF TGTGCCAGCAGCCAAGGGTCGGCCTATGGCTACACCTTC
17 many . TRBJ2-1 TRBV6-5 CASSSDRSPSSYNEQFF TGTGCCAGCAGTTCCGACCGGTCCCCAAGCTCCTACAATGAGCAGTTCTTC
15 few . TRBJ2-5 TRBV27 CASSMYTGFQETQYF TGTGCCAGCAGCATGTATACGGGGTTCCAAGAGACCCAGTACTTC
13 few . TRBJ2-7 TRBV5-1 CASSLVVAREQYF TGCGCCAGCAGCTTGGTAGTGGCAAGGGAGCAGTACTTC
14 . . TRBJ1-1 TRBV28 CASSSGGSNTEAFF TGTGCCAGCAGCTCCGGGGGATCGAACACTGAAGCTTTCTTT
15 few . TRBJ1-1 TRBV21-1 CASSTRTAANTEAFF TGTGCCAGCAGCACAAGGACAGCAGCGAACACTGAAGCTTTCTTT
14 . . TRBJ2-2 TRBV2 CASGVGGLVGELFF TGTGCCAGCGGTGTCGGGGGGCTGGTCGGGGAGCTGTTTTTT
12 few . TRBJ2-3 TRBV14 CASSQARYTQYF TGTGCCAGCAGCCAGGCCCGGTATACGCAGTATTTT
14 . . TRBJ2-7 TRBV3-1 CASSLGNPGYEQYF TGTGCCAGCAGCCTGGGGAACCCCGGCTACGAGCAGTACTTC
11 few . TRBJ2-1 TRBV28 CASSFEYEQFF TGTGCCAGCAGTTTCGAATATGAGCAGTTCTTC
13 . . TRBJ1-6 TRBV6-5 CASSSPRDSPLHF TGTGCTAGCAGTTCCCCGAGGGATTCACCCCTCCACTTT
14 many . TRBJ2-4 TRBV5-5 CASSLGLDSGIQYF TGTGCCAGCAGCTTGGGTCTGGACTCGGGCATTCAGTACTTC